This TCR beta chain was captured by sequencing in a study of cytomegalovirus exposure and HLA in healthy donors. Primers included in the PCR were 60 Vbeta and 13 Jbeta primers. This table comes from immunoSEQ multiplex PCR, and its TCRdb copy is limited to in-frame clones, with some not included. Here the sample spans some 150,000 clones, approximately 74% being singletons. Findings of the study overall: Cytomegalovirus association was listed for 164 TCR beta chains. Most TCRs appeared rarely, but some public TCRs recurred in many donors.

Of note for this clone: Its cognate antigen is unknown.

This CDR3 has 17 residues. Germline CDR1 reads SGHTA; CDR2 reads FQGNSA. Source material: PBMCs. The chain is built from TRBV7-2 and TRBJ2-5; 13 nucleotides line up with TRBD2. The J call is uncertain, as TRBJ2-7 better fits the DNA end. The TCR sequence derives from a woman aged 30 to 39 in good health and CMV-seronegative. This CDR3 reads CASSRGTSGAKPYEQYF. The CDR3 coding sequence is TGTGCCAGCAGCCGGGGGACTAGCGGGGCCAAACCCTACGAGCAGTACTTC.